The next 12 T cell receptor beta chains were all read from a single sample in a study of cytomegalovirus exposure and HLA in healthy donors. TCRdb's table, derived via immunoSEQ multiplex PCR, lists solely in-frame clones and lacks some. Here the sample spans 60,000 to 80,000 clones, 85% to 95% being singletons. Input material: PBMCs. These receptors all come from a woman aged 18-29 years in good health and CMV-seropositive.

This clone was counted a few times. V gene TRBV27 combines with J gene TRBJ1-2; D gene uncertain. Between the trimmed V and J ends, which lost 5 bases and 2 bases, there was a span of 15 bases. Per the germline V gene, CDR1 is MNHEY and CDR2 is SMNVEV (reference sequence). The CDR3 extends over 15 amino acids. CDR3 sequence (DNA): TGTGCCAGCAGTCCGGGAGGGCGGTCGAACTATGGCTACACCTTC. Its translation is CASSPGGRSNYGYTF.

The chain's CDR3 is CASSYEASGANVLTF. The DNA for the CDR3 is TGTGCCAGCAGTTACGAGGCGTCTGGGGCCAACGTCCTGACTTTC. This chain joins TRBV6-5 and TRBJ2-6; D unclear. This CDR3 has 15 residues. Germline-derived CDR1 and CDR2 are MNHEY and SVGAGI. The V end lost 2 bases, the J end lost 1 base, and 6 bases lay between the germline ends.

The rearrangement links TRBV7-6 to TRBJ1-5; D might be TRBD1 (6 bases). Germline-derived CDR1 and CDR2 are SGHVS and FNYEAQ. The CDR3 extends over 17 amino acids. The V and J ends lost 0 bases and 5 bases respectively, with 17 bases between them. In DNA, the CDR3 is TGTGCCAGCAGCTTAGCGCTTCAGGACAGAAATTATCAGCCCCAGCATTTT. Its translation is CASSLALQDRNYQPQHF.

The chain recombines TRBV7-2 with TRBJ2-2; D gene uncertain. Germline V gene sequence: CDR1 SGHTA, CDR2 FQGNSA. The V end lost 2 bases, the J end lost 1 base, and 5 bases lay between the germline ends. The CDR3 is made up of 14 amino acids. The CDR3 DNA follows: TGTGCCAGCAGCTTACTTCGGAACACCGGGGAGCTGTTTTTT. It yields the protein CASSLLRNTGELFF. Full variable domain (missing parts from reference TRBV7-2 and TRBJ2-2): GAGVSQSPSNKVTEKGKDVELRCDPISGHTALYWYRQSLGQGLEFLIYFQGNSAPDKSGLPSDRFSAERTGGSVSTLTIQRTQQEDSAVYLCASSLLRNTGELFFGEGSRLTVL.

The V and J genes are TRBV5-4 and TRBJ1-1; D is unresolved. Trimming took off 2 bases at V and 0 bases at J, with 8 bases between the two ends. CDR1 and CDR2 (germline): SGHNT, YYREEE (reference sequence). The CDR3 length is 14 residues. CDR3: CASSLQSMNTEAFF. The CDR3 DNA follows: TGTGCCAGCAGCTTACAGAGCATGAACACTGAAGCTTTCTTT. Combining the CDR3 with reference TRBV5-4 and TRBJ1-1 gives the whole variable domain ETGVTQSPTHLIKTRGQQVTLRCSSQSGHNTVSWYQQALGQGPQFIFQYYREEENGRGNFPPRFSGLQFPNYSSELNVNALELDDSALYLCASSLQSMNTEAFFGQGTRLTVV.

The chain recombines TRBV5-4 with TRBJ2-1, with D tentatively TRBD2 (6 bases). In germline, CDR1 is SGHNT, CDR2 YYREEE (reference sequence). V lost 4 bases to trimming and J lost 3 bases, with 8 bases between them. The CDR3 runs to 13 residues. The CDR3 region is CASSGAGYNEQFF. The CDR3 DNA follows: TGTGCCAGCAGCGGAGCGGGCTACAATGAGCAGTTCTTC.

This rearrangement joins TRBV10-3 to TRBJ1-5; 7 bases are shared with TRBD1. This CDR3 contains 17 residues. The germline gives CDR1 ENHRY, CDR2 SYGVKD. V trimming: 2 bases; J trimming: 1 base; junction bases outside the gene matches: 8. This CDR3 is CAISETGVSTSNQPQHF. The CDR3 bases are TGTGCCATCAGTGAGACAGGGGTAAGCACGAGCAATCAGCCCCAGCATTTT.

The CDR3 DNA reads as TGTGCCAGCAGCCCGGCCGGGACAGGGTCGGAAAAACTGTTTTTT. Amino acid sequence: CASSPAGTGSEKLFF. J is TRBJ1-4 and V is TRBV5-6; 9 positions agree with TRBD1. The germline CDR1 and CDR2 sequences are SGHDT and YYEEEE. The CDR3 is 15 residues long. The junction had 9 bases not matched to a gene; V was cut back by 4 bases and J by 8 bases.

The chain links TRBV15 to TRBJ2-6; D ambiguous. Germline values: CDR1 LNHNV, CDR2 YYDKDF (reference sequence). Trimming pared 3 bases from V and 0 bases from J, leaving 15 bases between. The CDR3 is 18 amino acids. The CDR3 loop reads CATSSELETPSGANVLTF. CDR3 DNA: TGTGCCACCAGCAGTGAACTGGAGACCCCCTCTGGGGCCAACGTCCTGACTTTC.

The chain uses TRBV29-1 and TRBJ2-5; 12 bases are shared with TRBD2. With 4 bases clipped from V and 5 bases from J, the junction kept 8 bases outside the gene matches. This CDR3 is 15 amino acids long. Germline loops: CDR1 SQVTM, CDR2 ANQGSEA. The CDR3 here is CSVGLAGGPRETQYF. CDR3 nucleotides: TGCAGCGTTGGCCTAGCGGGAGGGCCGCGGGAGACCCAGTACTTC.

J is TRBJ1-3 and V is TRBV10-2; D may be TRBD1 (6 bases). The CDR3 totals 13 residues. Germline CDR1 reads WSHSY; CDR2 reads SAAADI. V gave up 4 bases and J gave up 4 bases, with 8 bases separating them. CDR3 DNA sequence: TGCGCCAGCAGTGGAGGGGGAGGAAACACCATATATTTT. It specifies CASSGGGGNTIYF.

The CDR3 region has the DNA TGTGCCAGCAGAGCTATAGCAATGAACACTGAAGCTTTCTTT. Amino acid sequence: CASRAIAMNTEAFF. V is TRBV27 and J is TRBJ1-1; D gene unclear. With 6 bases removed from V and 0 bases from J, the gap between germline ends came to 11 bases. Looked up from germline, CDR1 is MNHEY and CDR2 is SMNVEV (reference sequence). This CDR3 is built from 14 residues.